The clone carrying this T cell receptor beta chain was recorded many times. The antigen is unknown. The V segment lost 7 bases and the J segment 9 bases; nucleotides outside the gene matches: 16. The CDR3 has 17 residues. The sample is drawn from a study of neurological immune-mediated disorders. Overall study results and limits: The study found no CDR3 amino acid sequences shared by expanded clones across subjects, suggesting private repertoires in all groups.

Time point reported: longitudinal time-point 3. Synthesis of cDNA was carried out by template-switch 5'RACE. The reaction used 10-nucleotide random UMIs. Every sequencing run generated over 190 million TCR-beta sequences from 15-18 subjects. TCRdb reprocessed the 5' RACE reads with MiXCR, giving one entry per CDR3 protein. The sample contains about 50,000 distinct CDR3 sequences, 6.5% to 8.5% of which appear only once. Material for sequencing was PBMCs. The chain recombines TRBV12-3 or TRBV12-4 with TRBJ1-6, with TRBD1 matching over 9 bases. The origin of this receptor is a woman in her 40s in good health. DNA of the CDR3: TGTGCCAGCACCACAGGAGGTGGGGGACAGGGAGGTTCACCCCTCCACTTT. Translated, it gives CASTTGGGGQGGSPLHF.